Listed below are T cell receptor beta chains from one sample, sequenced in a study of response to subunit inactivated influenza vaccine. MiXCR was run by TCRdb on the RT-PCR reads, yielding one entry per CDR3 protein. The sample holds 600,000 to 850,000 distinct CDR3 sequences; 13% to 15% are singletons and the top ten take less than 9%. The sample was PBMCs from blood, taken less than 15 days before vaccination. These receptors came from a man aged 45-60 years who received an inactivated influenza vaccine. Both conserved end residues are part of each CDR3. The order of the fields is J gene, clone size, V gene, CDR3 protein. Size tells how often a clone was seen (once, few, many) or the class of an expanded clone, and some rows leave it out.

J: TRBJ2-2
size: .
V: TRBV12-3/TRBV12-4
CDR3: CASSLETGELFF

J: TRBJ2-1
size: .
V: TRBV7-9
CDR3: CASSYLAGGPYNEQFF

J: TRBJ2-7
size: few
V: TRBV29-1
CDR3: CSVEDAGTYEQYF

J: TRBJ1-3
size: .
V: TRBV4-1
CDR3: CASSQLGVGAPRDTIYF

J: TRBJ2-7
size: .
V: TRBV5-1
CDR3: CASSLAAEYEQYF

J: TRBJ2-3
size: few
V: TRBV18
CDR3: CASSLNSGWTDTQYF

J: TRBJ2-1
size: .
V: TRBV28
CDR3: CASGFGGGTYNEQFF

J: TRBJ1-1
size: few
V: TRBV15
CDR3: CATSAREVLNTEAFF

J: TRBJ2-5
size: .
V: TRBV7-2
CDR3: CASSNLAGAETQYF

J: TRBJ2-1
size: .
V: TRBV5-1
CDR3: CASSSDRDGSYNEQFF

J: TRBJ1-5
size: many
V: TRBV5-5
CDR3: CASSPDNSPYSNQPQHF

J: TRBJ2-2
size: .
V: TRBV6-2/TRBV6-3
CDR3: CASSPLERGDTGELFF

J: TRBJ2-7
size: few
V: TRBV10-3
CDR3: CAITWTSGSYEQYF

J: TRBJ2-1
size: few
V: TRBV30
CDR3: CAWSSWDHYNEQFF

J: TRBJ1-1
size: many
V: TRBV2
CDR3: CASIPGQGRSEAFF

J: TRBJ2-3
size: .
V: TRBV5-1
CDR3: CASSLGQGRVDTQYF

J: TRBJ2-5
size: many
V: TRBV7-2
CDR3: CASSELTGGVGTQYF

J: TRBJ1-5
size: few
V: TRBV6-5
CDR3: CASSWRDSLYSNQPQHF

J: TRBJ1-4
size: few
V: TRBV7-9
CDR3: CASSLRQGSNEKLFF

J: TRBJ2-1
size: few
V: TRBV9
CDR3: CASSGRTSGSAEQFF

J: TRBJ1-1
size: few
V: TRBV5-1
CDR3: CASSPGGAEAFF

J: TRBJ2-4
size: few
V: TRBV29-1
CDR3: CSVAFKQGENIQYF

J: TRBJ2-1
size: .
V: TRBV7-9
CDR3: CASSPPLYNEQFF

J: TRBJ2-5
size: .
V: TRBV5-1
CDR3: CASSGQTGGRETQYF

J: TRBJ1-3
size: few
V: TRBV18
CDR3: CASSPVNQANSGNTIYF

J: TRBJ2-7
size: .
V: TRBV12-3/TRBV12-4
CDR3: CASTPGPAHEQYF

J: TRBJ1-4
size: many
V: TRBV5-1
CDR3: CASSLVQGSNEKLFF

J: TRBJ1-6
size: many
V: TRBV12-3/TRBV12-4
CDR3: CASSQGDNSPLHF

J: TRBJ1-1
size: .
V: TRBV7-8
CDR3: CASSLAGREAFF

J: TRBJ1-4
size: .
V: TRBV27
CDR3: CASSPLGGWEKLFF

J: TRBJ1-6
size: .
V: TRBV5-5
CDR3: CASSSRRQGHSPLHF

J: TRBJ2-1
size: .
V: TRBV28
CDR3: CASSLQRGSYNEQFF

J: TRBJ2-2
size: .
V: TRBV4-3
CDR3: CASSQENIQGTGELFF

J: TRBJ2-7
size: .
V: TRBV30
CDR3: CAWSVRGITYEQYF

J: TRBJ2-7
size: many
V: TRBV11-2
CDR3: CASRRDSNYEQYF

J: TRBJ2-5
size: .
V: TRBV29-1
CDR3: CSAGTGRETQYF

J: TRBJ2-7
size: few
V: TRBV18
CDR3: CASSPGFAYEQYF

J: TRBJ1-2
size: few
V: TRBV9
CDR3: CASSVDPGPTHGYTF

J: TRBJ2-1
size: few
V: TRBV20-1
CDR3: CSARNSGGDYNEQFF

J: TRBJ2-2
size: .
V: TRBV5-1
CDR3: CASSSGTGGTLNTGELFF

J: TRBJ1-4
size: few
V: TRBV12-3/TRBV12-4
CDR3: CASTRGQGREEKLFF

J: TRBJ1-1
size: .
V: TRBV4-2
CDR3: CASSQEGQVGAEAFF

J: TRBJ2-3
size: .
V: TRBV7-6
CDR3: CASSLVSLGGGLTDTQYF

J: TRBJ1-2
size: .
V: TRBV29-1
CDR3: CSVEWGMRSGYTF